These T cell receptor beta chains were read from a single sample in a study of beta chain features in type 1 diabetes. Method: immunoSEQ multiplex PCR; TCRdb's copy keeps in-frame clones and lacks some. The sample has 250,000 to 350,000 clones; 9.5% to 12% are singletons. Sample: naive CD4+ T cells from blood. All receptors derive from a woman aged 25 to 45 in good health. The CDR3 runs from the conserved cysteine through the conserved F or W. A D gene is named only where the DNA matches it firmly.

V gene | D gene | CDR3 protein
TRBV19 | TRBD2 | CASSIRRTSDSYNEQFF
TRBV2 | NA | CASSEARGRSFEQYF
TRBV4-3 | TRBD2 | CASNRGAGVGNEQFF
TRBV4-3 | NA | CASSQDYGGLETQYF
TRBV28 | TRBD1 | CASTGVRGTDTQYF
TRBV7-2 | TRBD2 | CASSRGGSPDTQYF
TRBV4-3 | NA | CASSQVNRDGSTYEQFF
TRBV7-9 | TRBD1 | CASSFVPGQINSETQYF
TRBV19 | TRBD1 | CASRKGTDKNEQFF
TRBV7-2 | NA | CASSSRVHEQFF
TRBV29-1 | TRBD1 | CSVPRTGGHEQYF